The 14 T cell receptor beta chains listed next were all sequenced from one sample in a study of T-cell memory formation after mild COVID-19. In TCRdb, the 5' RACE reads were re-called with MiXCR into one record per CDR3 protein. Of fewer than 110,000 distinct CDR3 sequences in the sample, roughly 14% were seen once. Material: PBMCs or a T cell subset sorted from them (not recorded which). The origin of the receptors is a man between 18 and 29 years old who had mild COVID-19 (a few samples of this study predate the infection). Cell type and time point are not known.

This clonotype has a count of ten or more. The chain uses TRBV29-1 and TRBJ2-5, with 13 positions matching TRBD2. Per germline, CDR1 SQVTM and CDR2 ANQGSEA. Losses at the gene ends were 7 bases for V and 3 bases for J; bases not matched to a gene: 2. This CDR3 comprises 13 residues. Here the CDR3 reads CSAGTSGEETQYF. The CDR3 DNA sequence: TGCAGCGCCGGGACTAGCGGGGAAGAGACCCAGTACTTC.

This clonotype appeared a few times. The V call is TRBV5-1, the J call TRBJ2-5, with D perhaps TRBD2 (7 bases). This CDR3 spans 16 amino acids. V lost 7 bases and J lost 5, with 24 bases in between. Per the germline V gene, CDR1 is SGHRS and CDR2 is YFSETQ. This chain's CDR3 is CASSPITGGGQETQYF. DNA for the CDR3: TGCGCCAGCTCTCCCATCACGGGGGGCGGGCAGGAGACCCAGTACTTC.

Only a few counts were recorded for this clonotype. V gene TRBV20-1 combines with J gene TRBJ1-2; no clear D. V lost 6 bases to trimming and J lost 5 bases, with 10 bases between them. The V gene's germline CDR1 is DFQATT and CDR2 SNEGSKA (reference sequence). This CDR3 is built from 11 residues. CDR3 sequence reads: CSAPIRYGYTF. CDR3 bases: TGCAGTGCACCCATTAGATATGGCTACACCTTC.

The table lists this clonotype with a few counts. This rearrangement joins TRBV7-9 to TRBJ2-3; 12 bases line up with TRBD2. The CDR3 contains 16 residues. V lost 5 bases to trimming and J lost 8 bases; unmatched junction nucleotides: 11. Germline CDR1 reads SEHNR; CDR2 reads FQNEAQ (reference sequence). DNA for the CDR3: TGTGCCAGCAGCCCTCCGACTAGCGGGGGCGCGGGTACGCAGTATTTT. This encodes CASSPPTSGGAGTQYF.

A few counts support this clonotype. The chain uses TRBV4-3 and TRBJ1-6, with D possibly TRBD1 on 5 matching bases. The CDR3 is made up of 14 amino acids. The ends were cut back, 0 bases at V and 10 bases at J, with 10 bases in the middle. The germline V gene encodes CDR1 LGHNA and CDR2 YSLEER. DNA of the CDR3: TGCGCCAGCAGCCAAGATCAGGGATGGTCACCCCTCCACTTT. Residues: CASSQDQGWSPLHF.

The chain couples TRBV13 to TRBJ1-5; unclear D gene. This CDR3 is built from 12 residues. V dropped 3 bases and J dropped 7 bases, with 7 bases sitting between them. The V gene's germline CDR1 is PRHDT and CDR2 FYEKMQ (reference sequence). The CDR3: CASSFSRQPQHF. The CDR3, as DNA: TGTGCCAGCAGCTTTTCTAGGCAGCCCCAGCATTTT.

V and J are TRBV7-6 and TRBJ2-2; 10 nucleotides line up with TRBD2. Germline V gives CDR1 SGHVS, CDR2 FNYEAQ. The CDR3 has 15 residues. The V and J ends lost 5 bases and 2 bases, in that order; junction bases with no gene match: 2. CDR3 amino acids: CASSELAGNTGELFF. CDR3 nucleotide sequence: TGTGCCAGCAGCGAACTAGCGGGAAACACCGGGGAGCTGTTTTTT.

This clonotype showed up just a few times. This rearrangement joins TRBV25-1 to TRBJ2-2; D remains ambiguous. Trimming removed 4 bases from V and 8 bases from J, with 2 bases in between. Germline CDR1 is MGHDK and CDR2 is SYGVNS. The CDR3 extends over 10 amino acids. CDR3 in amino acids: CASSAGELFF. The CDR3 region has the DNA TGTGCCAGCAGTGCTGGGGAGCTGTTTTTT.

This clonotype was seen a handful of times. The gene calls are TRBV6-5 and TRBJ2-7; D is undetermined. The CDR3 consists of 15 residues. V lost 0 bases and J lost 1, with 10 bases in between. CDR1 MNHEY and CDR2 SVGAGI come from the germline V gene. CDR3 sequence (DNA): TGTGCCAGCAGTTACTCGTCCGGCAGTTCCTACGAGCAGTACTTC. Amino acid sequence: CASSYSSGSSYEQYF.

The V call is TRBV20-1, the J call TRBJ1-1; 8 bases agree with TRBD1. The CDR3 contains 14 residues. V was pared by 3 bases and J by 3 bases, with 6 bases of the junction left unmatched. The V gene's germline CDR1 is DFQATT and CDR2 SNEGSKA (reference sequence). Here the CDR3 DNA reads TGCAGTGCTAGGTCAGGGGGCGCAGACACTGAAGCTTTCTTT. Amino acids: CSARSGGADTEAFF.

V usage is TRBV20-1 and J usage is TRBJ1-1; no firm D call. V lost 0 bases and J lost 7, with 12 bases in between. The CDR3 is 13 residues long. CDR1 and CDR2 (germline): DFQATT, SNEGSKA (reference sequence). The DNA of the CDR3 is TGCAGTGCTAGAGATAATTCAGGACGTGAAGCTTTCTTT. Protein product: CSARDNSGREAFF.

This clonotype was counted only a few times. This chain links TRBV9 with TRBJ2-1, with 11 bases aligning to TRBD1. Germline-derived CDR1 and CDR2 are SGDLS and YYNGEE. This CDR3 region has 15 residues. V lost 3 bases to trimming and J lost 4 bases; unmatched junction nucleotides: 3. The chain's CDR3 is CASSEGQGVYNEQFF. The CDR3 DNA sequence: TGTGCCAGCAGCGAGGGACAGGGGGTGTACAATGAGCAGTTCTTC.

This clonotype was counted between two and nine times. The chain uses TRBV20-1 and TRBJ2-7; D gene ambiguous. V was pared by 6 bases and J by 2 bases, with 11 bases between. Germline V gene sequence: CDR1 DFQATT, CDR2 SNEGSKA (reference sequence). This CDR3 has 12 amino acids. The CDR3 coding sequence is TGCAGTGCACGGACCGAAACCTACGAGCAGTACGTC. Translated: CSARTETYEQYV.

This clonotype came up a few times. The chain has TRBV27 and TRBJ2-7, with 7 bases fitting TRBD2. This CDR3 has 14 residues. CDR1 and CDR2 (germline): MNHEY, SMNVEV (reference sequence). The J segment lost 6 bases and the V segment lost 2 bases, leaving 7 bases of the junction unmatched. The CDR3 region is CASSLRAGVFEQYF. CDR3 coding DNA: TGTGCCAGCAGTTTAAGGGCGGGAGTCTTCGAGCAGTACTTC.